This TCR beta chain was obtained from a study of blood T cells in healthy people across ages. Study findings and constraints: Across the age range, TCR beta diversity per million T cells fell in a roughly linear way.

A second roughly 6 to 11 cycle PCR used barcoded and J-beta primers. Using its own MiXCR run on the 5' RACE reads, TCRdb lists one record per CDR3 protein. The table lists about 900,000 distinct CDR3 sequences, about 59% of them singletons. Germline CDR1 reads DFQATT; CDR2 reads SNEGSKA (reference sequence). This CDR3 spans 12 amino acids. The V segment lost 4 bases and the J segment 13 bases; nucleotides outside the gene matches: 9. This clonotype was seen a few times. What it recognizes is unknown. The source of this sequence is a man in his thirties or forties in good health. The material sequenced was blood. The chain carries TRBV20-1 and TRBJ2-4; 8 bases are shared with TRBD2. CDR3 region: CSATGLAGEQYF. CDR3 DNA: TGCAGTGCTACCGGACTAGCCGGGGAGCAGTACTTC.